This TCR beta chain was recorded in a study of persistence of HIV-infected CD4 T cells. Anti-CD3/anti-CD28 beads served as a nonspecific positive control stimulus. CD4+ T cells upregulating both CD40 ligand and CD69 were sorted as responding cells. Sequencing used immunoSEQ version 4 in survey mode. Genomic DNA was diluted to 10 ng/uL, up to 1 ug per sample. TCRdb keeps only in-frame clones here, not all; method: immunoSEQ multiplex PCR. The sample includes about 45,000 clones, 88% seen only once; the top ten take approximately 0.5%. The germline V and J ends were trimmed by 3 bases and 0 bases, with 8 bases remaining between them. CDR3 size: 13 residues. Germline V CDR1 and CDR2: DFQATT, SNEGSKA (reference sequence). Worth noting for this clone: Its antigen is undetermined.

Sequencing used CD4+ T cells sorted from PBMCs after approximately 19-hour stimulation, obtained from a patient who received antiretroviral therapy. The TCR sequence derives from an adult woman with HIV who was CMV-seropositive. The V and J genes are TRBV20-1 and TRBJ1-2, with unresolved D. CDR3 protein: CSASGFSNYGYTF. The DNA of the CDR3 is TGCAGTGCTAGTGGCTTTTCTAACTATGGCTACACCTTC.